What follows describes a single T cell receptor beta chain. Antigen specificity is unknown. The sample originates from a study of shared clonotypes between healthy human individuals. The study's findings and limits: Sorted-subset sequencing was shown by rarefaction to be incomplete despite large depth. Relative to clonotypes present in all four donors, those not shared had lower generation probabilities. In general, naive subsets displayed greater estimated richness than memory subsets did.

Clones were read by immunoSEQ multiplex PCR, and TCRdb kept only the in-frame ones, dropping some. This sample has about 1.5 million clones, with around 97% found just once. J lost 5 bases, V lost 1 base, and 5 bases had no gene match. The CDR3 has 15 amino acids. CDR1 KGHSH and CDR2 LQKENI come from the germline V gene. The rearrangement uses TRBV18 and TRBJ1-5; 7 bases map to TRBD1. Sequencing was performed on naive CD4+ T cells sorted from blood. Documented subset: CD45RA+ positively selected. The origin of this receptor is a man between 25 and 39 years old in good health. The CDR3 is CASSPQGQVYQPQHF. The DNA of the CDR3 is TGTGCCAGCTCACCACAAGGACAGGTCTATCAGCCCCAGCATTTT.